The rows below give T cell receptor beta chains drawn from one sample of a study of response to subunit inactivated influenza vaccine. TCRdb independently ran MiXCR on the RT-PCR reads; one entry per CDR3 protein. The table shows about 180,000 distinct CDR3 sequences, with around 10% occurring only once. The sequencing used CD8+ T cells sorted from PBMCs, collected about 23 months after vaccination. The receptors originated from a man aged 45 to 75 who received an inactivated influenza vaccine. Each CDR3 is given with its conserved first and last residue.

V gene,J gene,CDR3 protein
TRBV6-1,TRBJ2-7,CASSDRAGGKNEQYF
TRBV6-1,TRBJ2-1,CASSEVSARNNEQFF
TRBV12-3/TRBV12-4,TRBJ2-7,CASSLSLSYEQYF
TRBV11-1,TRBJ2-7,CASSSGLAGGFYEQYF
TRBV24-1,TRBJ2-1,CATSDLEGKVNEQFF
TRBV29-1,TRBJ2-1,CSVRTSGYNEQFF
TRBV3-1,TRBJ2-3,CASSPGFLQRESADTQYF
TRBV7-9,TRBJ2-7,CASSLGPSGSHEQYF
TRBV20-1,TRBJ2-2,CSAERSENTGELFF
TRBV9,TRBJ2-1,CASSPLGSSHNEQFF
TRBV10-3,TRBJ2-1,CASRQGSGNEQFF
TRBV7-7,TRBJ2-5,CASSLGYTAPGGPQQQTQYF
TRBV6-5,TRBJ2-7,CASSYSKVGGRFYEQYF
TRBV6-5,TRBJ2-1,CASSYKEAGYNEQFF
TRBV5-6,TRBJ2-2,CASSYYTGELFF
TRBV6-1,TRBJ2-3,CASSERSGLAGGIADTQYF
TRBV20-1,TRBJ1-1,CSARESPMNTEAFF
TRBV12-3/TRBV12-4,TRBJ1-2,CASSIQGASGGYTF
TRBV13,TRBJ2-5,CASSFGVSSGTQYF
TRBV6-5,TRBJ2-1,CASSYSLAGVHDEQFF
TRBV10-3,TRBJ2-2,CAISGPDSAGELFF
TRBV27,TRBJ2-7,CASSLGAGLEQYF
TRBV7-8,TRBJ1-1,CASSLVQGGGTEAFF
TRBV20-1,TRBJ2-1,CSARVRLGTSAASYNEQFF
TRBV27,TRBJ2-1,CASNPLGASSYNEQFF
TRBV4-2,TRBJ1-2,CASSPRRNYGYTF
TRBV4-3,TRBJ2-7,CASSHLAVDSYEQYF
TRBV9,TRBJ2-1,CASSDYPGNNEQFF
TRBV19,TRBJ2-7,CASSVSAGETYEQYF
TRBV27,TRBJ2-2,CASSLHRTGELFF
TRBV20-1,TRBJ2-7,CSARGLAFHEQYF
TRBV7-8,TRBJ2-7,CASSPVSGSEQYF
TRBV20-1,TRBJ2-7,CSARIRAEKEQYF
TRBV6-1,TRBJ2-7,CASSRNRDRAYEQYF
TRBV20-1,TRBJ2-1,CSAPLGTSVKNEQFF
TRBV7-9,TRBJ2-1,CASSWGDSYNEQFF
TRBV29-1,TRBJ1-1,CSVPRGAAEAFF
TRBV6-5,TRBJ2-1,CASSLLGTPSSYNEQFF
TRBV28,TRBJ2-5,CASSLYGQGLTQYF
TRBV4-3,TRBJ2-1,CASSQEIPGGFFDEQFF
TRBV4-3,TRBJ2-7,CASGQDDRGLYEQYF
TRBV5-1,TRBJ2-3,CASSHRGPEGDTQYF
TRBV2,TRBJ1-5,CASSEVEGDSNQPQHF
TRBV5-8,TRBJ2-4,CATLRLTKNIQYF
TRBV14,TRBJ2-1,CASSPGLAFEQFF
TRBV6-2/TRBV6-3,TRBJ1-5,CASQQLAGNQPQHF
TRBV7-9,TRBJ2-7,CASSPASMDTKQYF
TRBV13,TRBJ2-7,CASSAGQPTEQYF
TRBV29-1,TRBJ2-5,CSVEDNREGPQGETQYF
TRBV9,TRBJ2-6,CASSVSGANVLTF
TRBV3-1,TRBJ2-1,CASSQKRTLAGEVEQFF
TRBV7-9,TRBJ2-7,CASSQTSGPSYEQYF
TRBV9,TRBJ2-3,CASSAGQGITDTQYF